This T cell receptor (beta chain) was identified during a study of neoadjuvant anti-PD-1 for oral cavity cancer. Findings of the study overall: Higher pretreatment blood Treg/Th17 ratios correlated with higher pretreatment blood and lower post-treatment tumor TCRbeta clonality.

Time point denoted: after neoadjuvant nivolumab, at surgical resection. Blood libraries mostly used roughly 440 ng genomic DNA, six replicates each. Only in-frame clones appear in the TCRdb table, and some are missing; sequencing was by immunoSEQ multiplex PCR. The sample records approximately 10,000 clones, more than 60% being singletons. As to this clone: The antigen is undetermined.

This CDR3 comprises 14 residues. The V and J ends lost 1 base and 2 bases respectively, with 7 bases between them. CDR1 is SGHTA, CDR2 FQGTGA, per germline. The chain uses TRBV7-3 and TRBJ2-3; D not certain. The TCR originated in a person aged 35-79 years with oral cavity squamous cell carcinoma. The source material was PBMCs, sampled after nivolumab (anti-PD-1) treatment. The CDR3: CASSLRLPTDTQYF. CDR3 nucleotides: TGTGCCAGCAGCTTAAGGCTCCCCACAGATACGCAGTATTTT.